This TCR beta chain was obtained from a study of shared clonotypes between healthy human individuals. Study conclusions and caveats: Only blood underwent sampling, and tissue repertoires likely differ.

V was cut by 4 bases and J by 5 bases, with 15 bases left in between. The CDR3 has 13 residues. Per the germline V gene, CDR1 is SQVTM and CDR2 is ANQGSEA. As for this clone: Its antigen remains unknown. A far larger clone is one base from this, pointing to a likely read error. At the DNA level, this CDR3 is encoded by other sequences in the same sample as well.

It was on ten immunoSEQ deep assay plates that unsorted PBMC DNA was sequenced. Sequencing was performed with immunoSEQ multiplex PCR; in TCRdb, only in-frame clones are kept and a portion is missing. The sample includes 450,000 or so clones, about 74% of them seen just once. Each donor was a Caucasian adult residing in Nashville, Tennessee. Genomic DNA, for the unsorted samples, came from about 90 million PBMCs. The sequencing input was PBMCs. This clonotype originated in a woman aged 35 to 49 in good health. Some clones in this sample may be carry-over from other donors' samples. This chain links TRBV29-1 with TRBJ2-7; possible D gene TRBD2, 5 bases. CDR3 bases: TGCAGCGTTGTCATCCAGAGCGGCCACGAGCAGTACTTC. Translated, it gives CSVVIQSGHEQYF.